The rows below give T cell receptor beta chains drawn from one sample of a study of response to subunit inactivated influenza vaccine. One entry per CDR3 protein results from TCRdb running MiXCR on the RT-PCR reads. This table holds over 750,000 distinct CDR3 sequences, around 20% found once. The sequencing used PBMCs from blood, collected 4 to 6 days after vaccination. The source of these receptors is a man aged 50 to 59 who received an inactivated influenza vaccine. CDR3s include the opening cysteine and the closing phenylalanine or tryptophan. D genes are given only for firm matches. Clone size is not always given. Where it is, it says once, few, many or a class for expanded clones.

J gene	V gene	clone size	D gene	CDR3 DNA	CDR3 protein
TRBJ2-1	TRBV10-2	NA	TRBD2	TGCGCCAGCAAAGGGACTAGCGGGGGGGGCAATGAGCAGTTCTTC	CASKGTSGGGNEQFF
TRBJ2-5	TRBV10-3	many	NA	TGTGCCATCAGTGGGACTATACAAGAGACCCAGTACTTC	CAISGTIQETQYF
TRBJ2-7	TRBV10-3	few	NA	TGTGCCATCAGTGAGTCGGTGGGAACCTACGAGCAGTACTTC	CAISESVGTYEQYF
TRBJ2-2	TRBV12-3/TRBV12-4	NA	TRBD2	TGTGCCAGCACCAAGCCTCAACTAGCGGGGGGCAACACCGGGGAGCTGTTTTTT	CASTKPQLAGGNTGELFF
TRBJ1-2	TRBV5-6	NA	TRBD1	TGTGCCAGCAGCTCAACCGCGGGACAGAACTATGGCTACACCTTC	CASSSTAGQNYGYTF
TRBJ2-5	TRBV20-1	NA	NA	TGCAGTGGCCGTTGGGGGGAGACCCAGTACTTC	CSGRWGETQYF
TRBJ1-2	TRBV28	few	NA	TGTGCCAGCAGTTTAGGCGCCGGGGACGGCTACACCTTC	CASSLGAGDGYTF
TRBJ2-7	TRBV12-3/TRBV12-4	many	NA	TGTGCCAGCAGTTTTGGGACCACCTACGAGCAGTACTTC	CASSFGTTYEQYF
TRBJ2-5	TRBV7-7	NA	TRBD1	TGTGCTAGCAGCTTTAGGGGACAGAAAGAGACCCAGTACTTC	CASSFRGQKETQYF
TRBJ1-1	TRBV15	NA	NA	TGTGCCACCAGCAGAGTTTTTACAGGGACTGAAGCTTTCTTT	CATSRVFTGTEAFF
TRBJ2-3	TRBV12-3/TRBV12-4	many	TRBD1	TGTGCCAGCAGCCAGGGACAGGGGAGGGGCACAGATACGCAGTATTTT	CASSQGQGRGTDTQYF
TRBJ2-3	TRBV24-1	few	NA	TGTGCCACCAGTGTTTGGGCAGGGACAGATACGCAGTATTTT	CATSVWAGTDTQYF
TRBJ1-2	TRBV20-1	NA	TRBD1	TGCAGTGCTGAAAGTACCGGGACAGGGATTGACTATGGCTACACCTTC	CSAESTGTGIDYGYTF
TRBJ2-7	TRBV27	NA	TRBD1	TGTGCCATCCCGGGACAGGGGAAGGGCGAGCAGTACTTC	CAIPGQGKGEQYF
TRBJ2-7	TRBV10-3	NA	TRBD2	TGTGCCATCAGTGAAGCGGGGAGCTCCTACGAGCAGTACTTC	CAISEAGSSYEQYF
TRBJ2-7	TRBV29-1	NA	NA	TGCAGCGTTGAAGGCCGACCCTACGAGCAGTACTTC	CSVEGRPYEQYF
TRBJ1-5	TRBV6-1	NA	NA	TGTGCCAGCAGAACCTTCAGGGGCAGCAATCAGCCCCAGCATTTT	CASRTFRGSNQPQHF
TRBJ2-7	TRBV5-6	NA	NA	TGTGCCATGGGCCTGGGGCACCTCTGCGAGCAGTACTTC	CAMGLGHLCEQYF
TRBJ1-6	TRBV12-3/TRBV12-4	few	NA	TGTGCCAGCAGTTTAAGACAGACAGATTCACCCCTCCACTTT	CASSLRQTDSPLHF
TRBJ2-6	TRBV28	few	NA	TGTGCCAGCAGTTATCCCGAAAACGTCCTGACTTTC	CASSYPENVLTF
TRBJ1-5	TRBV7-9	NA	NA	TGTGCCAGCAGCTTAGGGCAGGACGGGTATAGCAATCAGCCCCAGCATTTT	CASSLGQDGYSNQPQHF
TRBJ2-7	TRBV20-1	few	TRBD2	TGCAGTGCTAGAGTTAGCGGGAGGGCCCACGAGCAGTACTTC	CSARVSGRAHEQYF
TRBJ2-1	TRBV24-1	NA	NA	TGTGCCACCAGTGATTCGATTCGGAGTGAGCAGTTCTTC	CATSDSIRSEQFF
TRBJ2-7	TRBV4-3	NA	NA	TGCGCCAGCAGCCAAGGTGCGGGGTCGCAGTACTTC	CASSQGAGSQYF
TRBJ2-1	TRBV20-1	NA	NA	TGCAGTGCTAGTCGTCGACAGCGGTCGTGGTACAATGAGCAGTTCTTC	CSASRRQRSWYNEQFF